This TCR beta chain was recovered during a study of chemoradiotherapy in HPV16-positive cancers. Study-wide context: Candidate HPV-specific T-cell clones and common TCR motifs came from functional assays in two HPV16-positive patients. Study conclusions and caveats: For HPV16-positive patients, expanding HPV-responsive T cells associated with longer recurrence-free survival. Candidate HPV-specific clones and E7-related TCR motifs grew in tumor during treatment. Only a couple of HPV16-positive patients supplied the functional HPV-specificity definition.

This CDR3 comprises 15 residues. Looked up from germline, CDR1 is SGHTS and CDR2 is YDEGEE. Germline trimming cut 5 bases from V and 8 bases from J; bases unmatched to any gene: 6. Concerning this clone itself: As yet, its antigen is unknown.

The table came from immunoSEQ multiplex PCR; TCRdb's copy has only in-frame clones and leaves some out. This sample has several thousand clones, with around 82% found just once. V and J are TRBV5-8 and TRBJ2-4; 14 nucleotides agree with TRBD2. The sample was collected from a patient who underwent chemoradiotherapy. The sequence was collected from a human donor with HPV-associated anogenital cancer. For the CDR3, the DNA is TGTGCCAGCAGGACTAGCGGGGGGGGACGGTACATTCAGTACTTC. Translation gives CASRTSGGGRYIQYF. Complete variable domain (other parts from reference TRBV5-8 and TRBJ2-4): EAGVTQSPTHLIKTRGQQATLRCSPISGHTSVYWYQQALGLGLQFLLWYDEGEERNRGNFPPRFSGRQFPNYSSELNVNALELEDSALYLCASRTSGGGRYIQYFGAGTRLSVL.